The 23 T cell receptor beta chains below were found in one sample sequenced in a study of spatial heterogeneity in lung cancer. TCRdb itself ran the 5' RACE reads through MiXCR, one entry per CDR3 protein. The top ten clones hold roughly 6.5% of a sample with around 15,000 distinct CDR3 sequences, approximately 19% of them seen once. Documented time point: blood at routine non-recurrence follow-up after resection. Sequenced material: PBMCs, taken at follow-up. The receptors come from a male donor with early-stage non-small cell lung cancer.

Details on this clonotype: With a much larger clone just one base away, this may be a read error. The chain uses TRBV7-3 and TRBJ2-3; D is perhaps TRBD2 (6 bases). The CDR3 covers 13 residues. CDR1 and CDR2 from the germline V gene are SGHTA and FQGTGA. CDR3 protein: CANSPRGTDTQYF. The DNA of the CDR3 is TGTGCCAACAGCCCCCGGGGGACAGATACGCAGTATTTT.

The gene calls are TRBV12-3 or TRBV12-4 and TRBJ2-5; 14 bases are shared with TRBD2. V trimming: 5 bases; J trimming: 6 bases; junction bases outside the gene matches: 8. This CDR3 is built from 16 residues. CDR3 residues: CASSALTSGGAKTQYF. CDR3 DNA: TGTGCCAGCAGTGCCCTGACTAGCGGGGGGGCGAAGACCCAGTACTTC.

There are a few counts of this clonotype. The CDR3 DNA follows: TGTGCCAGCACTGACGGGGGGCAAGAGACCCAGTACTTC. Its protein product is CASTDGGQETQYF. The genes are TRBV6-2 or TRBV6-3 and TRBJ2-5, with 7 bases that match TRBD2. The V segment lost 7 bases and the J segment 2 bases; nucleotides outside the gene matches: 4. This CDR3 spans 13 amino acids. CDR1 is MNHEY, CDR2 SVGEGT, per germline.

This clonotype has ten or more counts. J is TRBJ1-4 and V is TRBV4-3; D is unresolved. The V end was cut by 3 bases, the J end by 7 bases, with 9 bases between. Germline loops: CDR1 LGHNA, CDR2 YSLEER. This CDR3 is 13 amino acids long. The CDR3 coding sequence is TGCGCCAGCAGCCAGGATAACAGTGAAAAACTGTTTTTT. It encodes CASSQDNSEKLFF.

The sample holds a few counts of this clonotype. J is TRBJ2-3 and V is TRBV12-3 or TRBV12-4; TRBD1 agrees at 8 bases. With 7 bases clipped from V and 2 bases from J, the junction kept 11 bases outside the gene matches. CDR3 size: 16 residues. The CDR3 sequence: CASTESGQGFTDTQYF. The DNA of the CDR3 is TGTGCCAGCACCGAAAGCGGACAGGGCTTCACAGATACGCAGTATTTT.

This clonotype rates as medium-sized. The chain employs TRBV7-9 and TRBJ2-3; D call uncertain. The V and J ends lost 11 bases and 2 bases respectively, with 11 bases between them. CDR1 and CDR2 (germline): SEHNR, FQNEAQ (reference sequence). The length of the CDR3 is 12 residues. CDR3 sequence reads: CAAGVTTDTQYF. CDR3 nucleotides: TGTGCCGCTGGGGTTACCACAGATACGCAGTATTTT.

The sample holds a few counts of this clonotype. V and J are TRBV5-1 and TRBJ1-2, with 7 bases identical to TRBD1. The CDR3 has 12 residues. Germline CDR1 is SGHRS and CDR2 is YFSETQ. The V and J ends lost 3 bases and 7 bases, in that order; junction bases with no gene match: 3. CDR3 region: CASSYDRVGYTF. CDR3 sequence (DNA): TGCGCCAGCAGCTATGACAGGGTTGGCTACACCTTC. Filled out from reference TRBV5-1 and TRBJ1-2, the complete variable domain reads KAGVTQTPRYLIKTRGQQVTLSCSPISGHRSVSWYQQTPGQGLQFLFEYFSETQRNKGNFPGRFSGRQFSNSRSEMNVSTLELGDSALYLCASSYDRVGYTFGSGTRLTVV.

This clonotype was recorded a few times. This rearrangement joins TRBV12-3 or TRBV12-4 to TRBJ1-5; D not certain. V lost 4 bases and J 2 bases, leaving 6 bases between the germline ends. CDR3 length: 13 residues. DNA for the CDR3: TGTGCCAGCAGTTGGGGTGGCAATCAGCCCCAGCATTTT. Its protein is CASSWGGNQPQHF.

This clonotype was seen a single time. The chain links TRBV7-9 to TRBJ2-4; 9 positions match TRBD1. The V gene's germline CDR1 is SEHNR and CDR2 FQNEAQ (reference sequence). CDR3 length equals 16 residues. V trimming: 5 bases; J trimming: 6 bases; junction bases outside the gene matches: 11. The CDR3 DNA sequence: TGTGCCAGCAGCACCGATCCGGGACAGGGAAGAAACATTCAGTACTTC. This sequence encodes CASSTDPGQGRNIQYF.

The rearrangement uses TRBV29-1 and TRBJ2-1; D remains ambiguous. The germline V gene encodes CDR1 SQVTM and CDR2 ANQGSEA. Trimming took off 7 bases at V and 5 bases at J, with 12 bases between the two ends. This CDR3 contains 12 residues. CDR3 in amino acids: CSADQADNEQFF. CDR3 coding DNA: TGCAGCGCCGACCAGGCCGACAATGAGCAGTTCTTC.

In its sample, this clonotype is medium-sized. The chain combines TRBV10-1 with TRBJ2-7; D is undetermined. Looked up from germline, CDR1 is WNHNN and CDR2 is SYGVQD (reference sequence). Trimming shortened V by 8 bases and J by 2 bases, and 13 bases separated the two germline ends. The CDR3 spans 13 residues. Here the CDR3 reads CASLGHEPYEQYF. CDR3 coding DNA: TGCGCCAGCCTTGGCCACGAACCCTACGAGCAGTACTTC.

The sample holds one count of this clonotype. The chain uses TRBV18 and TRBJ1-2, with a tentative D call TRBD1 (5 bases). CDR1 and CDR2 (germline): KGHSH, LQKENI. The CDR3 has 16 amino acids. V shed 6 bases and J shed 1 base, with 18 bases lying between them. DNA of the CDR3: TGTGCCAGCTCCCCAGGGTTCCAGGTGAATAACTATGGCTACACCTTC. Translation gives CASSPGFQVNNYGYTF.

This chain uses TRBV3-1 with TRBJ2-6, with D unclear. Germline V CDR1 and CDR2: LGHDT, YNNKEL (reference sequence). The V end was cut by 4 bases, the J end by 7 bases, with 5 bases between. The CDR3 length is 12 residues. CDR3 sequence: CASSLRANVLTF. The CDR3 nucleotides read TGTGCCAGCAGCCTAAGAGCCAACGTCCTGACTTTC.

This clonotype was picked up a small number of times. The chain is built from TRBV5-1 and TRBJ2-2; weak D call: TRBD1 (6 bases). The CDR3 is made up of 17 amino acids. V was shortened by 0 bases and J by 3 bases, with 15 bases between the two germline ends. Germline V gene lookup returns CDR1 SGHRS and CDR2 YFSETQ. Here the CDR3 DNA reads TGCGCCAGCAGCTTGGCCGGTCGATCAGGGGACACCGGGGAGCTGTTTTTT. The encoded protein is CASSLAGRSGDTGELFF.

This clonotype was recorded many times. The V and J genes are TRBV25-1 and TRBJ1-2; 8 bases are shared with TRBD1. Trimming removed 6 bases from V and 3 bases from J; junction bases left unmatched: 6. Germline loops: CDR1 MGHDK, CDR2 SYGVNS. The CDR3 extends over 14 amino acids. The CDR3 nucleotides are TGTGCCAGCAGAAAGGCAGGGGGCTACTATGGCTACACCTTC. Protein: CASRKAGGYYGYTF.

Only one count was recorded for this clonotype. The chain has TRBV7-2 and TRBJ2-7; TRBD1 is a possible D gene (6 bases). The CDR3 runs 13 residues. The germline CDR1 and CDR2 sequences are SGHTA and FQGNSA. The ends were cut back, 5 bases at V and 3 bases at J, with 11 bases in the middle. The CDR3: CASSRNRVYEQYF. Here the CDR3 DNA reads TGTGCCAGCAGCCGTAACAGGGTCTACGAGCAGTACTTC.

This clonotype was observed at least ten times. The rearrangement uses TRBV27 and TRBJ2-1; maybe TRBD2 (5 bases). Germline V gene data show CDR1 as MNHEY and CDR2 as SMNVEV (reference sequence). The CDR3 is 12 amino acids. V was pared by 1 base and J by 8 bases, with 6 bases between. CDR3 coding DNA: TGTGCCAGCAGTTTATTGGGAGATGAGCAGTTCTTC. Protein: CASSLLGDEQFF.

This clonotype was detected ten times or more. The V and J genes are TRBV14 and TRBJ2-4, with 8 bases aligning to TRBD1. There are 17 residues in the CDR3. V shed 4 bases, J shed 6 bases, and the junction held 14 bases outside the gene matches. Germline V lookup: CDR1 SGHDN, CDR2 FVKESK. CDR3 region: CASSPPGRGPLGNIQYF. CDR3 bases: TGTGCCAGCAGCCCACCAGGCAGGGGGCCCCTCGGAAACATTCAGTACTTC.

This clonotype is medium-sized by share. The rearrangement uses TRBV4-3 and TRBJ1-4; D remains ambiguous. CDR3 length: 15 residues. V lost 1 base and J 8 bases, leaving 14 bases between the germline ends. Germline V gene data show CDR1 as LGHNA and CDR2 as YSLEER. The CDR3 loop is CASSQVDGDWEKLFF. CDR3 DNA sequence: TGCGCCAGCAGCCAAGTGGACGGAGATTGGGAAAAACTGTTTTTT.

The chain recombines TRBV5-1 with TRBJ1-2; D may be TRBD1 (5 bases). V dropped 0 bases and J dropped 2 bases, with 8 bases sitting between them. Per germline, CDR1 SGHRS and CDR2 YFSETQ. This CDR3 comprises 14 residues. CDR3 sequence (DNA): TGCGCCAGCAGCTTGGTGGGGCAGAACTATGGCTACACCTTC. As protein: CASSLVGQNYGYTF.

Only a few counts were recorded for this clonotype. V is TRBV14 and J is TRBJ2-5; maybe TRBD2 (6 bases). This CDR3 has 12 amino acids. Trimming removed 4 bases at V and 5 bases at J, with 8 bases between. The germline CDR1 and CDR2 sequences are SGHDN and FVKESK. The CDR3: CASSRGRETQYF. CDR3 in DNA: TGTGCCAGCAGCCGTGGGAGGGAGACCCAGTACTTC. Filled out from reference TRBV14 and TRBJ2-5, the complete variable domain reads EAGVTQFPSHSVIEKGQTVTLRCDPISGHDNLYWYRRVMGKEIKFLLHFVKESKQDESGMPNNRFLAERTGGTYSTLKVQPAELEDSGVYFCASSRGRETQYFGPGTRLLVL.

In its sample, this clonotype ranks as medium-sized. J is TRBJ1-5 and V is TRBV24-1; 7 bases are shared with TRBD1. This CDR3 has 15 amino acids. V lost 4 bases and J lost 7; bases outside the gene matches: 9. Looked up from germline, CDR1 is KGHDR and CDR2 is SFDVKD. CDR3 protein: CATSDPRQGGQPQHF. The CDR3 nucleotides are TGTGCCACCAGTGACCCCCGACAGGGCGGCCAGCCCCAGCATTTT.

Only a few counts were recorded for this clonotype. The CDR3 sequence: CASSVEPVGGELFF. CDR3 DNA: TGTGCCAGCAGCGTAGAACCAGTGGGCGGGGAGCTGTTTTTT. This chain connects TRBV9 to TRBJ2-2, with D unresolved. Germline CDR1 is SGDLS and CDR2 is YYNGEE. Trimming shortened V by 0 bases and J by 7 bases, and 10 bases separated the two germline ends. The CDR3 consists of 14 residues.